Listed below are T cell receptor beta chains from one sample, sequenced in a study of shared clonotypes between healthy human individuals. Method: immunoSEQ multiplex PCR; TCRdb's copy keeps in-frame clones and lacks some. The sample records about 2 million clones, approximately 94% being singletons. The sample comprised naive CD8+ T cells sorted from blood. The receptor source for this set is a man in his late teens or twenties in good health. CDR3s include the opening cysteine and the closing phenylalanine or tryptophan. A D gene is named only where the DNA matches it firmly. Where a row states a size, it is once, few, many or the class of an expanded clone; other rows omit it.

clone_size	d_call	v_call	j_call	cdr3_nt	cdr3_aa
once	-	TRBV6-6	TRBJ2-5	TGTGCCAGCAGTTACTCGAACCAAGAGACCCAGTACTTC	CASSYSNQETQYF
-	-	TRBV27	TRBJ1-4	TGTGCCAGCAGTCGCAAGGCAACTAATGAAAAACTGTTTTTT	CASSRKATNEKLFF
-	-	TRBV10-1	TRBJ1-1	TGCGCCAGCAGTGCCACACAGGGCATGAACACTGAAGCTTTCTTT	CASSATQGMNTEAFF
-	-	TRBV9	TRBJ1-1	TGTGCCAGCAGCAAAGGAAACACTGAAGCTTTCTTT	CASSKGNTEAFF
-	-	TRBV4-2	TRBJ1-2	TGTGCCAGCACCCCCGGGGAGGTTGCCACGTATGGCTACACCTTC	CASTPGEVATYGYTF
-	-	TRBV2	TRBJ2-7	TGTGCCAGCACTCCCGGCGCAGCCTACGAGCAGTACTTC	CASTPGAAYEQYF
-	-	TRBV7-9	TRBJ2-4	TGTGCCAGCGGGGTCGGAGGGGCCAAAAACATTCAGTACTTC	CASGVGGAKNIQYF
-	-	TRBV27	TRBJ2-7	TGTGCCAGCAAGGCGGGGCCGCGGAACGAGCAGTACTTC	CASKAGPRNEQYF
-	TRBD1	TRBV10-2	TRBJ2-5	TGCGCCAGCGGGGGACAGCAAGAGACCCAGTACTTC	CASGGQQETQYF
-	TRBD1	TRBV7-9	TRBJ1-3	TGTGCCAGCAGCTTAGGGACAGGGTACTCTGGAAACACCATATATTTT	CASSLGTGYSGNTIYF
-	-	TRBV5-6	TRBJ2-3	TGTGCCAGCAGCGGGTATAGCGCAGATACGCAGTATTTT	CASSGYSADTQYF
-	-	TRBV5-4	TRBJ1-4	TGTGCCAGCAGCTTGGTCGGCGAAAAACTGTTTTTT	CASSLVGEKLFF